The 23 T cell receptor beta chains below were found in one sample sequenced in a study of technical replicates of blood from a handful of donors. Profiling relied on immunoSEQ multiplex PCR, and the TCRdb table lists in-frame clones only, not all of them. The sample shows about 75,000 clones, approximately 90% of them seen only once. Sequenced material: PBMCs. These receptors were collected from a human donor in good health. Some clones in this sample may be carry-over from other donors' samples.

The chain combines TRBV30 with TRBJ2-7; TRBD1 is a possible D gene (6 bases). Germline V gene data show CDR1 as GTSNPN and CDR2 as SVGIG (reference sequence). CDR3 length: 14 residues. Trimming removed 5 bases from V and 9 bases from J, with 23 bases in between. CDR3 region: CAWLPPDRRAGQYF. DNA of the CDR3: TGTGCCTGGCTGCCCCCGGACAGACGAGCTGGGCAGTACTTC.

This clone was recorded once. The chain is built from TRBV19 and TRBJ1-2, with TRBD1 as a possible D gene (6 bases). The V gene's germline CDR1 is LNHDA and CDR2 SQIVND (reference sequence). The length of the CDR3 is 15 residues. V was trimmed by 3 bases and J by 4 bases, leaving 15 bases between them. CDR3 coding DNA: TGTGCCAGTAGTATGGCTAACAGGGACCTCTATGGCTACACCTTC. Its protein is CASSMANRDLYGYTF.

This chain connects TRBV6-5 to TRBJ1-6; the D gene is possibly TRBD1 (6 bases). Germline V lookup: CDR1 MNHEY, CDR2 SVGAGI. V was clipped by 7 bases and J by 9 bases, with 13 bases between them. This CDR3 region has 13 residues. The CDR3 is CASKFQGSSPLHF. The CDR3 DNA sequence: TGTGCCAGCAAGTTCCAGGGGAGTTCACCCCTCCACTTT.

J is TRBJ2-3 and V is TRBV7-9, with 7 positions matching TRBD2. The CDR3 consists of 15 residues. Trimming removed 3 bases from V and 4 bases from J; junction bases left unmatched: 7. Germline-derived CDR1 and CDR2 are SEHNR and FQNEAQ (reference sequence). This CDR3 reads CASSLAVLAPDTQYF. CDR3 DNA: TGTGCCAGCAGCTTGGCGGTACTAGCGCCAGATACGCAGTATTTT. The variable domain in full, with the rest retrieved from reference TRBV7-9 and TRBJ2-3, is DTGVSQNPRHKITKRGQNVTFRCDPISEHNRLYWYRQTLGQGPEFLTYFQNEAQLEKSRLLSDRFSAERPKGSFSTLEIQRTEQGDSAMYLCASSLAVLAPDTQYFGPGTRLTVL.

The J gene is TRBJ2-5, the V gene TRBV11-2; 12 nucleotides line up with TRBD2. From germline, CDR1 is SGHAT and CDR2 FQNNGV. The CDR3 covers 15 residues. The J segment lost 2 bases and the V segment lost 3 bases, leaving 1 base of the junction unmatched. The CDR3 reads CASSLLAGGQETQYF. The DNA of the CDR3 is TGTGCCAGCAGCTTGCTAGCGGGGGGGCAAGAGACCCAGTACTTC.

The rearrangement links TRBV7-9 to TRBJ1-2, with 7 bases matching TRBD1. This CDR3 is 13 amino acids long. Unmatched junction bases numbered 4, after V lost 1 base and J lost 8 bases. Germline assignment: CDR1 SEHNR and CDR2 FQNEAQ (reference sequence). The CDR3 coding sequence is TGTGCCAGCAGCTTAGACGGAGGGGGCGGCTACACCTTC. Its translation: CASSLDGGGGYTF.

This chain connects TRBV30 to TRBJ2-1; 14 nucleotides match TRBD2. V lost 3 bases to trimming and J lost 5 bases; unmatched junction nucleotides: 9. The CDR3 consists of 17 residues. The germline CDR1 and CDR2 sequences are GTSNPN and SVGIG (reference sequence). The DNA of the CDR3 is TGTGCCTGGAGCTCTCCCTGGACTAGCGGGGGGAACAATGAGCAGTTCTTC. This gives the protein CAWSSPWTSGGNNEQFF.

CDR3 coding DNA: TGTGCCAGCACCAAAAGTGGGACTACTAATGAAAAACTGTTTTTT. This encodes CASTKSGTTNEKLFF. The chain uses TRBV9 and TRBJ1-4; D might be TRBD1 (5 bases). Germline-derived CDR1 and CDR2 are SGDLS and YYNGEE. V lost 6 bases and J 2 bases, leaving 14 bases between the germline ends. The CDR3 is 15 residues long.

This CDR3 is CASSQDSGRAYNEQFF. The CDR3 DNA reads as TGCGCCAGCAGCCAAGATAGCGGGAGGGCATACAATGAGCAGTTCTTC. V and J are TRBV4-3 and TRBJ2-1; 11 bases align to TRBD2. This CDR3 is 16 amino acids long. Trimming at V came to 0 bases and at J to 4 bases, leaving 2 bases not matched to a gene. Germline V lookup: CDR1 LGHNA, CDR2 YSLEER.

CDR3 DNA: TGTGCCAGCAGCCGGGACTATACTGAAGCTTTCTTT. As protein: CASSRDYTEAFF. J is TRBJ1-1 and V is TRBV7-2; TRBD1 might be the D (5 bases). The V end was cut by 5 bases, the J end by 5 bases, with 9 bases between. The germline V gene has CDR1 SGHTA and CDR2 FQGNSA. CDR3 length equals 12 residues.

Only one count was recorded for this clone. V gene TRBV5-1 combines with J gene TRBJ2-2; tentative D call: TRBD1 (6 bases). Germline V gene sequence: CDR1 SGHRS, CDR2 YFSETQ. V was shortened by 0 bases and J by 5 bases, with 14 bases between the two germline ends. CDR3 size: 16 residues. CDR3 coding DNA: TGCGCCAGCAGCTTGGAAGGGACACGTGGGACCGGGGAGCTGTTTTTT. The encoded protein is CASSLEGTRGTGELFF.

The CDR3 DNA is TGTGCCAGCAGCTTGACCCCAGGGGGAAGGAACACTGAAGCTTTCTTT. Amino acid sequence: CASSLTPGGRNTEAFF. V is TRBV5-6 and J is TRBJ1-1; TRBD1 agrees at 7 bases. Germline trimming cut 1 base from V and 1 base from J; bases unmatched to any gene: 7. In germline, CDR1 is SGHDT, CDR2 YYEEEE. CDR3 size: 16 residues.

The chain has TRBV5-4 and TRBJ2-1; 9 positions match TRBD2. In germline, CDR1 is SGHNT, CDR2 YYREEE (reference sequence). The CDR3 consists of 14 residues. V was pared by 6 bases and J by 5 bases, with 6 bases of the junction left unmatched. The CDR3, as DNA: TGTGCCAGCAACGGCGGGAGGGCCAACAATGAGCAGTTCTTC. It codes for CASNGGRANNEQFF.

The gene calls are TRBV25-1 and TRBJ2-7, with 9 bases identical to TRBD2. The V and J ends lost 8 bases and 3 bases, in that order; junction bases with no gene match: 8. The CDR3 runs 14 residues. Germline assignment: CDR1 MGHDK and CDR2 SYGVNS. The CDR3 spells CASAPGTSSYEQYF. CDR3 in DNA: TGTGCCAGCGCCCCCGGGACTAGCAGCTACGAGCAGTACTTC.

This chain uses TRBV6-1 with TRBJ1-4; D not resolved. The V and J ends lost 5 bases and 7 bases respectively, with 5 bases between them. Germline loops: CDR1 MNHNS, CDR2 SASEGT. CDR3 size: 11 residues. CDR3 amino acids: CASSIREKLFF. The CDR3 region has the DNA TGTGCCAGCAGTATCCGTGAAAAACTGTTTTTT.

This chain links TRBV18 with TRBJ1-5, with 8 bases identical to TRBD1. The CDR3 has 12 amino acids. In germline, CDR1 is KGHSH, CDR2 LQKENI. The V segment lost 2 bases and the J segment 11 bases; nucleotides outside the gene matches: 2. This CDR3 reads CASSPGQGAQHF. The CDR3 coding sequence is TGTGCCAGCTCACCAGGACAGGGAGCCCAGCATTTT. The full variable domain, with the rest looked up from reference TRBV18 and TRBJ1-5, is NAGVMQNPRHLVRRRGQEARLRCSPMKGHSHVYWYRQLPEEGLKFMVYLQKENIIDESGMPKERFSAEFPKEGPSILRIQQVVRGDSAAYFCASSPGQGAQHFGDGTRLSIL.

The rearrangement links TRBV4-3 to TRBJ2-5, with 7 bases aligning to TRBD1. This CDR3 has 15 amino acids. V was clipped by 2 bases and J by 5 bases; unmatched bases: 8. Germline CDR1 is LGHNA and CDR2 is YSLEER. The CDR3 protein is CASSQRTGSWETQYF. CDR3 bases: TGCGCCAGCAGCCAAAGGACAGGCTCCTGGGAGACCCAGTACTTC.

This chain joins TRBV4-2 and TRBJ2-5; 10 bases agree with TRBD2. V lost 0 bases, J lost 1 base, and 8 bases stayed unmatched. The germline gives CDR1 LGHNA, CDR2 YNFKEQ. This CDR3 spans 18 amino acids. For the CDR3, the DNA is TGTGCCAGCAGCCAAGATCCATCGGTAGCGGGAGGCCAAGAGACCCAGTACTTC. It is translated as CASSQDPSVAGGQETQYF.

CDR3 region: CSVEVGVGEQFF. CDR3 nucleotides: TGCAGCGTTGAAGTCGGGGTGGGCGAGCAGTTCTTC. V and J are TRBV29-1 and TRBJ2-1; possibly TRBD2 for D (5 bases). The V end lost 1 base, the J end lost 10 bases, and 11 bases lay between the germline ends. Germline V CDR1 and CDR2: SQVTM, ANQGSEA. CDR3 length equals 12 residues.

The chain uses TRBV2 and TRBJ2-1; the D gene is possibly TRBD2 (6 bases). CDR1 and CDR2 (germline): SNHLY, FYNNEI. V lost 6 bases and J lost 1, with 13 bases in between. The CDR3 has 15 amino acids. CDR3 sequence reads: CASRGAGVSYNEQFF. The CDR3 nucleotides are TGTGCCAGCAGAGGAGCGGGCGTATCCTACAATGAGCAGTTCTTC.

The chain employs TRBV12-1 and TRBJ2-7; no DNA check was done on the table's D call, TRBD2. TRBV12-1 corresponds to a pseudogene. This CDR3 spans 18 amino acids. The CDR3 coding sequence is TGTGCCAGCAGCTTTGCGACGCGGGGCCAGGTATATCAGGACGAGCAGTACTTC. Encoded protein: CASSFATRGQVYQDEQYF.

This rearrangement joins TRBV5-5 to TRBJ2-7; tentatively, D is TRBD2 (6 bases). Between the trimmed V and J ends, which lost 4 bases and 4 bases, there was a span of 21 bases. The germline V gene has CDR1 SGHKS and CDR2 YYEKEE (reference sequence). The CDR3 is 16 residues long. CDR3 DNA: TGTGCCAGCAGCACGCCCGTGGGCGGGGCACCTTACGAGCAGTACTTC. It specifies CASSTPVGGAPYEQYF.

CDR3 residues: CASMDSDSYNEQFF. DNA for the CDR3: TGTGCCAGTATGGACTCAGACTCCTACAATGAGCAGTTCTTC. The chain is built from TRBV6-6 and TRBJ2-1, with a possible D match to TRBD2 (5 bases). The CDR3 runs 14 residues. Germline loops: CDR1 MNHNY, CDR2 SVGAGI (reference sequence). V dropped 9 bases and J dropped 0 bases, with 12 bases sitting between them.